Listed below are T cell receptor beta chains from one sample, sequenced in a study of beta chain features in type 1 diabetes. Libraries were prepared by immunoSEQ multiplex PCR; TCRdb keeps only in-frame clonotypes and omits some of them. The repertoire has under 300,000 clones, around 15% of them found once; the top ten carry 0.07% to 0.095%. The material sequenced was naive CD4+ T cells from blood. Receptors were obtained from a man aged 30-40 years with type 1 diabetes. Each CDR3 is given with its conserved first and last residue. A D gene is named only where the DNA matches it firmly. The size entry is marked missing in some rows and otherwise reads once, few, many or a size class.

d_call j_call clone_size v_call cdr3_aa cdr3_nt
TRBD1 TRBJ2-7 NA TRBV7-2 CASRRGQGLYEQYF TGTGCCAGCAGACGGGGACAGGGGCTCTACGAGCAGTACTTC
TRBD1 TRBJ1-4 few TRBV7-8 CASSPTGVGGSEKLFF TGTGCCAGCAGCCCGACCGGGGTAGGGGGCTCGGAAAAACTGTTTTTT
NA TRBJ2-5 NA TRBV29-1 CSGTGEDETQYF TGCAGCGGCACAGGGGAGGATGAGACCCAGTACTTC
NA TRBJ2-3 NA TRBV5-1 CASSFLDTQYF TGCGCCAGCAGCTTTTTGGATACGCAGTATTTT
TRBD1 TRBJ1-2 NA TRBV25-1 CASSEGGQYYGYTF TGTGCCAGCAGTGAAGGGGGACAGTACTATGGCTACACCTTC
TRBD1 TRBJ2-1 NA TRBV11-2 CASSLNRGNEQFF TGTGCCAGCAGCTTAAACAGGGGAAATGAGCAGTTCTTC
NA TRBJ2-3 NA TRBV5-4 CASSTRDRNTDTQYF TGTGCCAGCAGCACCCGAGACAGGAACACAGATACGCAGTATTTT
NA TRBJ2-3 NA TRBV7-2 CASSFAPSTDTQYF TGTGCCAGCAGCTTTGCACCTAGCACAGATACGCAGTATTTT
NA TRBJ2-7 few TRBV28 CASSAQREQYF TGTGCCAGCAGTGCCCAAAGGGAGCAGTACTTC
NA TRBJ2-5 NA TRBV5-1 CASSLAETQYF TGCGCCAGCAGCCTCGCGGAGACCCAGTACTTC
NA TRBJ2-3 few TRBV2 CASTQGQSASTDTQYF TGTGCCAGCACCCAAGGACAGAGCGCTAGCACAGATACGCAGTATTTT
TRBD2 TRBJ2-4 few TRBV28 CASSPAGGLAKNIQYF TGTGCCAGCAGCCCCGCGGGGGGTCTAGCCAAAAACATTCAGTACTTC
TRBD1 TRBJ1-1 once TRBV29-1 CSVQGGPEAFF TGCAGCGTTCAGGGGGGCCCTGAAGCTTTCTTT
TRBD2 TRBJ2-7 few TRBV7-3 CASSSPTSEPYEQYF TGTGCCAGCAGCTCACCTACTAGCGAGCCCTACGAGCAGTACTTC
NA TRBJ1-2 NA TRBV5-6 CASSRTAYGYTF TGTGCCAGCAGCCGGACAGCCTATGGCTACACCTTC
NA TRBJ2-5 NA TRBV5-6 CASSSSETQYF TGTGCCAGCAGCTCGTCAGAGACCCAGTACTTC
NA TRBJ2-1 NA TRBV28 CASSFPTVDNEQFF TGTGCCAGCAGTTTCCCGACAGTTGACAATGAGCAGTTCTTC
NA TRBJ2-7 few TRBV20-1 CSARTAYEQYF TGCAGTGCTAGGACAGCCTACGAGCAGTACTTC
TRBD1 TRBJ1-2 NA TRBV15 CATSQTGDYGYTF TGTGCCACCAGTCAGACAGGGGACTATGGCTACACCTTC
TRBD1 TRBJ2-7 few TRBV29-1 CSVGDRGYEQYF TGCAGCGTCGGGGACAGGGGATACGAGCAGTACTTC
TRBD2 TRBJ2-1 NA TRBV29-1 CSVAWTSGSFNEQFF TGCAGCGTCGCCTGGACTAGCGGGTCGTTCAATGAGCAGTTCTTC
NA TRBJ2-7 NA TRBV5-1 CASSRTTGNEQYF TGCGCCAGCAGCCGAACCACAGGGAACGAGCAGTACTTC
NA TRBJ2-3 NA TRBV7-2 CASSLDTGTDTQYF TGTGCCAGCAGCTTAGACACGGGCACAGATACGCAGTATTTT
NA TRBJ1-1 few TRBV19 CASTAGTEAFF TGTGCCAGTACGGCGGGGACTGAAGCTTTCTTT
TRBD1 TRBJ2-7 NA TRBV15 CATSRGTGLGEQYF TGTGCCACCAGCCGCGGGACAGGGCTCGGAGAGCAGTACTTC
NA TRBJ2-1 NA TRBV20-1 CSADRGAEQFF TGCAGTGCTGATAGGGGGGCTGAGCAGTTCTTC
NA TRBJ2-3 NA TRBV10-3 CARKTGVTDTQYF TGTGCCAGAAAGACTGGAGTCACAGATACGCAGTATTTT